The 23 T cell receptor beta chains below all came from one sample that was sequenced in a study of T cell changes during pregnancy in multiple sclerosis. Produced via immunoSEQ multiplex PCR; TCRdb's table is partial and in-frame only. Seen here are 30,000 to 35,000 clones, approximately 88% observed once, and the top ten hold roughly 7.4%. This material consisted of CD8+ T cells from peripheral blood mononuclear cells, taken before pregnancy. Every receptor here comes from a female donor with multiple sclerosis, enrolled in a pregnancy study.

This rearrangement joins TRBV6-5 to TRBJ2-7, with a possible D match to TRBD2 (5 bases). The CDR3 covers 14 residues. CDR1 is MNHEY, CDR2 SVGAGI, per germline. Deletions cut 2 bases from V and 4 bases from J, with 12 bases between. The CDR3 protein is CASSYLNSGYEQYF. DNA of the CDR3: TGTGCCAGCAGTTACCTGAACTCGGGGTACGAGCAGTACTTC.

The J gene is TRBJ1-1, the V gene TRBV2; no reliable D call. With 5 bases removed from V and 0 bases from J, the gap between germline ends came to 7 bases. This CDR3 region has 13 residues. Germline CDR1 SNHLY, CDR2 FYNNEI. The DNA of the CDR3 is TGTGCCAGCAGTCTGAGCCTGAACACTGAAGCTTTCTTT. Translating gives CASSLSLNTEAFF.

This chain connects TRBV6-6 to TRBJ1-1; TRBD1 agrees at 7 bases. The CDR3 has 15 residues. The V and J ends lost 2 bases and 1 base, in that order; junction bases with no gene match: 4. Germline CDR1 is MNHNY and CDR2 is SVGAGI (reference sequence). The CDR3 is CASSYGQEWNTEAFF. The CDR3 DNA follows: TGTGCCAGCAGTTACGGACAGGAGTGGAACACTGAAGCTTTCTTT.

The rearrangement links TRBV7-9 to TRBJ2-1; the match to TRBD2 covers 8 bases. CDR1 is SEHNR and CDR2 is FQNEAQ in the germline V gene (reference sequence). With V trimmed by 1 base and J by 3 bases, 5 bases remained unmatched. CDR3 length: 16 amino acids. The CDR3 DNA reads as TGTGCCAGCAGCTTAGGAAGCGGGGGCAACTACAATGAGCAGTTCTTC. Protein product: CASSLGSGGNYNEQFF.

The CDR3 DNA is TGTGCCAGCAGTGTGGGCGGGGGGGGACAAGAGACCCAGTACTTC. Its protein is CASSVGGGGQETQYF. The rearrangement uses TRBV2 and TRBJ2-5; 9 bases agree with TRBD2. Germline assignment: CDR1 SNHLY and CDR2 FYNNEI. J was trimmed by 2 bases and V by 4 bases; bases with no gene match: 5. The CDR3 runs 15 residues. Full variable domain (remainder filled in from reference TRBV2 and TRBJ2-5): EPEVTQTPSHQVTQMGQEVILRCVPISNHLYFYWYRQILGQKVEFLVSFYNNEISEKSEIFDDQFSVERPDGSNFTLKIRSTKLEDSAMYFCASSVGGGGQETQYFGPGTRLLVL.

This clone was seen a single time. The CDR3 region is CASTAGGPGYTF. The CDR3, as DNA: TGTGCCAGCACCGCAGGGGGTCCTGGCTACACCTTC. The V gene is TRBV5-6, the J gene TRBJ1-2; 7 bases align to TRBD1. V trimming: 6 bases; J trimming: 7 bases; junction bases outside the gene matches: 6. Germline V gene lookup returns CDR1 SGHDT and CDR2 YYEEEE. The CDR3 is 12 residues long.

The V call is TRBV5-1, the J call TRBJ1-2; D perhaps matches TRBD1 (5 bases). V was trimmed by 4 bases and J by 7 bases, leaving 11 bases between them. Germline assignment: CDR1 SGHRS and CDR2 YFSETQ. The CDR3 loop spans 12 amino acids. The CDR3 loop is CASSAGGSGYTF. The CDR3, as DNA: TGCGCCAGCAGCGCCGGGGGTTCTGGCTACACCTTC.

This clone has a single count. V gene TRBV13 combines with J gene TRBJ2-7; no clear D gene. Germline assignment: CDR1 PRHDT and CDR2 FYEKMQ (reference sequence). This CDR3 region has 14 residues. The V end was cut by 6 bases, the J end by 0 bases, with 12 bases between. CDR3 region: CASSKTPDSYEQYF. As DNA, the CDR3 is TGTGCCAGCAGTAAGACACCGGACTCCTACGAGCAGTACTTC. The full variable domain, its missing parts supplied by reference TRBV13 and TRBJ2-7, is AAGVIQSPRHLIKEKRETATLKCYPIPRHDTVYWYQQGPGQDPQFLISFYEKMQSDKGSIPDRFSAQQFSDYHSELNMSSLELGDSALYFCASSKTPDSYEQYFGPGTRLTVT.

V usage is TRBV15 and J usage is TRBJ2-7; a weak D match, TRBD2 (5 bases). CDR3 length: 15 residues. Trimming pared 1 base from V and 2 bases from J, leaving 12 bases between. Germline V gene lookup returns CDR1 LNHNV and CDR2 YYDKDF (reference sequence). The CDR3 protein is CATSRVGTGTYEQYF. CDR3 nucleotide sequence: TGTGCCACCAGCAGAGTAGGAACCGGGACCTACGAGCAGTACTTC.

This chain connects TRBV27 to TRBJ1-4; the D gene is possibly TRBD1 (6 bases). This CDR3 has 14 amino acids. Per the germline V gene, CDR1 is MNHEY and CDR2 is SMNVEV (reference sequence). Between the trimmed V and J ends, which lost 7 bases and 7 bases, there was a span of 16 bases. The CDR3 DNA follows: TGTGCCAGCAAGCAGTTGGGGGGGCTTGAAAAACTGTTTTTT. Its translation is CASKQLGGLEKLFF.

V usage is TRBV7-2 and J usage is TRBJ1-2; tentative D call: TRBD1 (5 bases). The CDR3 has 14 residues. Germline V gene lookup returns CDR1 SGHTA and CDR2 FQGNSA. V shed 1 base and J shed 3 bases, with 9 bases lying between them. The CDR3 nucleotides are TGTGCCAGCAGCTTAGAGCCAGGGCACTATGGCTACACCTTC. Translating gives CASSLEPGHYGYTF.

Only a few counts were recorded for this clone. J is TRBJ1-1 and V is TRBV7-6; 10 nucleotides match TRBD1. CDR1 is SGHVS, CDR2 FNYEAQ, per germline. Trimming at V came to 3 bases and at J to 4 bases, leaving 8 bases not matched to a gene. The CDR3 is made up of 16 amino acids. This CDR3 reads CASSFGQGEGGTEAFF. The CDR3 bases are TGTGCCAGCAGCTTTGGACAGGGGGAGGGGGGCACTGAAGCTTTCTTT.

This chain links TRBV6-6 with TRBJ2-1, with D possibly TRBD1 on 8 matching bases. Germline V gene data show CDR1 as MNHNY and CDR2 as SVGAGI (reference sequence). V lost 6 bases and J 0 bases, leaving 12 bases between the germline ends. CDR3 length: 15 amino acids. CDR3 DNA sequence: TGTGCCAGCAGCCACAGGGGGGGCTCCTACAATGAGCAGTTCTTC. The encoded protein is CASSHRGGSYNEQFF.

The V call is TRBV28, the J call TRBJ1-5, with D possibly matching TRBD1 (5 bases). CDR1 is MDHEN and CDR2 is SYDVKM in the germline V gene. V shed 4 bases and J shed 6 bases, with 16 bases lying between them. This CDR3 region has 15 residues. The CDR3 DNA follows: TGTGCCAGCAGTTCACAGGTATTCACACCTCAGCCCCAGCATTTT. The encoded protein is CASSSQVFTPQPQHF.

The J gene is TRBJ2-2, the V gene TRBV5-1, with TRBD1 matching over 9 bases. Germline CDR1 reads SGHRS; CDR2 reads YFSETQ. J was trimmed by 5 bases and V by 1 base; bases with no gene match: 6. The CDR3 sequence is 16 residues long. DNA for the CDR3: TGCGCCAGCAGCTTGAGGACAGGGGAAGGAACCGGGGAGCTGTTTTTT. This gives the protein CASSLRTGEGTGELFF. Full variable domain (outside the CDR3, taken from reference TRBV5-1 and TRBJ2-2): KAGVTQTPRYLIKTRGQQVTLSCSPISGHRSVSWYQQTPGQGLQFLFEYFSETQRNKGNFPGRFSGRQFSNSRSEMNVSTLELGDSALYLCASSLRTGEGTGELFFGEGSRLTVL.

The chain carries TRBV2 and TRBJ2-5, with D perhaps TRBD1 (5 bases). CDR1 and CDR2 from the germline V gene are SNHLY and FYNNEI. V shed 2 bases and J shed 1 base, with 8 bases lying between them. CDR3 length: 14 amino acids. CDR3 in DNA: TGTGCCAGCAGTGAAAGGACACCCCAAGAGACCCAGTACTTC. Amino acid sequence: CASSERTPQETQYF.

The gene calls are TRBV5-5 and TRBJ2-1; possible D gene TRBD2, 5 bases. The CDR3 runs 15 residues. V shed 1 base and J shed 0 bases, with 8 bases lying between them. Looked up from germline, CDR1 is SGHKS and CDR2 is YYEKEE (reference sequence). The CDR3 reads CASSLRGGSYNEQFF. DNA of the CDR3: TGTGCCAGCAGCTTGAGAGGAGGCTCCTACAATGAGCAGTTCTTC.

The V call is TRBV13, the J call TRBJ2-1; 9 bases are shared with TRBD2. V shed 5 bases, J shed 2 bases, and the junction held 7 bases outside the gene matches. Germline loops: CDR1 PRHDT, CDR2 FYEKMQ (reference sequence). This CDR3 has 16 residues. CDR3 region: CASSPRLAEAYNEQFF. For the CDR3, the DNA is TGTGCCAGCAGCCCAAGACTAGCGGAGGCCTACAATGAGCAGTTCTTC.

The V call is TRBV6-6, the J call TRBJ1-2; 11 bases are a match to TRBD1. Germline values: CDR1 MNHNY, CDR2 SVGAGI (reference sequence). The CDR3 totals 15 residues. Trimming took 5 bases from V and 6 from J; bases not matched to a gene: 8. In DNA, the CDR3 is TGTGCCAGCAGTCTCCGGACAGGGGGCGTCGATGGCTACACCTTC. Amino acids: CASSLRTGGVDGYTF.

This clone has only one observation. The chain recombines TRBV2 with TRBJ2-1; 9 bases line up with TRBD1. The CDR3 length is 13 residues. The junction had 5 bases not matched to a gene; V was cut back by 11 bases and J by 3 bases. Looked up from germline, CDR1 is SNHLY and CDR2 is FYNNEI. CDR3 in DNA: TGTGCCTTACCGGGACAGGGCTACAATGAGCAGTTCTTC. Encoded protein: CALPGQGYNEQFF.

This chain's CDR3 is CASSASGGRGNEQFF. The CDR3 DNA follows: TGTGCCAGCAGTGCCAGCGGGGGAAGGGGAAATGAGCAGTTCTTC. V usage is TRBV9 and J usage is TRBJ2-1, with 8 bases lining up with TRBD2. Trimming removed 5 bases from V and 7 bases from J; junction bases left unmatched: 11. The germline gives CDR1 SGDLS, CDR2 YYNGEE. This CDR3 spans 15 amino acids.

The rearrangement joins TRBV7-2 to TRBJ1-2; TRBD1 might be the D (5 bases). Trimming pared 5 bases from V and 6 bases from J, leaving 22 bases between. The length of the CDR3 is 16 residues. Germline CDR1 SGHTA, CDR2 FQGNSA. CDR3 sequence reads: CASSPPGRVVVHGYTF. CDR3 nucleotides: TGTGCCAGCAGCCCCCCCGGCAGGGTGGTGGTCCATGGCTACACCTTC.

The J gene is TRBJ2-7, the V gene TRBV7-9; 10 bases align to TRBD1. This CDR3 contains 15 residues. The V gene's germline CDR1 is SEHNR and CDR2 FQNEAQ (reference sequence). V lost 4 bases to trimming and J lost 5 bases; unmatched junction nucleotides: 8. The CDR3 loop reads CASSSDRGRVDEQYF. The CDR3 nucleotides read TGTGCCAGCAGCTCCGACAGGGGGCGCGTTGACGAGCAGTACTTC.